These 25 T cell receptor beta chains share one sample of origin, sequenced in a study of control samples from healthy donors and cancer patients. Profiling relied on immunoSEQ multiplex PCR, and the TCRdb table lists in-frame clones only, not all of them. The sample yields about 38,000 clones, about four fifths seen once. Sequences were obtained from PBMCs. All receptors come from an older woman with lung cancer.

The chain uses TRBV7-2 and TRBJ1-4; unclear D gene. This CDR3 comprises 15 residues. V lost 2 bases and J lost 3, with 10 bases in between. The germline CDR1 and CDR2 sequences are SGHTA and FQGNSA. The CDR3, as DNA: TGTGCCAGCAGCTTACGGGGTCCGGCTAATGAAAAACTGTTTTTT. Translated, it gives CASSLRGPANEKLFF.

The rearrangement joins TRBV27 to TRBJ2-7; 9 nucleotides line up with TRBD1. Germline V lookup: CDR1 MNHEY, CDR2 SMNVEV (reference sequence). The CDR3 length is 16 residues. With V trimmed by 5 bases and J by 3 bases, 11 bases remained unmatched. This CDR3 is CASSPFPTGGSYEQYF. DNA for the CDR3: TGTGCCAGCAGTCCATTCCCGACAGGGGGAAGCTACGAGCAGTACTTC.

The V call is TRBV29-1, the J call TRBJ2-7, with TRBD1 matching over 11 bases. The CDR3 has 13 amino acids. In germline, CDR1 is SQVTM, CDR2 ANQGSEA. The V gene end was trimmed by 6 bases and the J gene end by 3 bases; junction bases not matched to a gene: 4. The CDR3: CSVGGTGGYEQYF. In nucleotides, the CDR3 is TGCAGCGTGGGAGGGACAGGGGGCTACGAGCAGTACTTC.

The CDR3 nucleotides read TGTGCCAGCAGCTTGGGGGCAGGCAATCAGCCCCAGCATTTT. It yields the protein CASSLGAGNQPQHF. This chain links TRBV5-5 with TRBJ1-5; D unclear. CDR3 length: 14 amino acids. Between the trimmed V and J ends, which lost 0 bases and 2 bases, there was a span of 6 bases. Germline-derived CDR1 and CDR2 are SGHKS and YYEKEE (reference sequence).

The chain has TRBV12-5 and TRBJ1-5; maybe TRBD1 (6 bases). Trimming took 6 bases from V and 7 from J, leaving 13 bases between them. Looked up from germline, CDR1 is LGHNT and CDR2 is FRNRAP. This CDR3 spans 13 amino acids. Here the CDR3 reads CASGLTGHQPQHF. DNA for the CDR3: TGTGCTAGTGGCCTTACAGGGCACCAGCCCCAGCATTTT.

The chain uses TRBV18 and TRBJ2-2; the match to TRBD2 covers 11 bases. The CDR3 has 16 residues. Germline V lookup: CDR1 KGHSH, CDR2 LQKENI. Trimming at V came to 3 bases and at J to 8 bases, leaving 8 bases not matched to a gene. For the CDR3, the DNA is TGTGCCAGCTCACCTCTACTAGCGGGAGATGCGGGGGAGCTGTTTTTT. This sequence encodes CASSPLLAGDAGELFF.

The J gene is TRBJ1-1, the V gene TRBV7-3; no reliable D call. The V and J ends lost 4 bases and 1 base respectively, with 7 bases between them. Germline values: CDR1 SGHTA, CDR2 FQGTGA. The CDR3 sequence is 13 residues long. CDR3 coding DNA: TGTGCCAGCAGCTCCCTACAGAACACTGAAGCTTTCTTT. It encodes CASSSLQNTEAFF.

The chain links TRBV18 to TRBJ2-2, with D perhaps matching TRBD1 or TRBD2 (5 bases each). Germline V gene lookup returns CDR1 KGHSH and CDR2 LQKENI. This CDR3 spans 15 amino acids. The V gene lost 7 bases and the J gene lost 2 bases, with 14 bases spanning the gap. The CDR3 loop reads CASFSGTSNTGELFF. Here the CDR3 DNA reads TGTGCCAGCTTCTCCGGGACCTCAAACACCGGGGAGCTGTTTTTT.

The chain combines TRBV19 with TRBJ1-1; unclear D gene. Germline V gives CDR1 LNHDA, CDR2 SQIVND (reference sequence). V lost 7 bases, J lost 1 base, and 10 bases lay in between. This CDR3 has 13 amino acids. The CDR3 DNA follows: TGTGCCAGTACAAAGGAATGGAACACTGAAGCTTTCTTT. Protein: CASTKEWNTEAFF.

The gene calls are TRBV5-4 and TRBJ1-2; D may be TRBD1 (6 bases). Trimming stripped 1 base from V and 5 bases from J, with 12 bases between. This CDR3 has 14 amino acids. Germline lookup yields CDR1 SGHNT and CDR2 YYREEE (reference sequence). CDR3 region: CASSLNREGYGYTF. The CDR3 DNA is TGTGCCAGCAGCTTGAACAGGGAAGGGTATGGCTACACCTTC.

This clone was found a few times. V is TRBV7-2 and J is TRBJ1-1; a weak D match, TRBD1 (5 bases). The CDR3 consists of 14 residues. The ends were cut back, 5 bases at V and 3 bases at J, with 13 bases in the middle. CDR1 is SGHTA, CDR2 FQGNSA, per germline. CDR3 region: CASSVRGSHTEAFF. CDR3 sequence (DNA): TGTGCCAGCAGCGTACGGGGGTCGCACACTGAAGCTTTCTTT.

This chain connects TRBV18 to TRBJ2-1, with 11 bases fitting TRBD1. Unmatched junction bases numbered 5, after V lost 8 bases and J lost 8 bases. Looked up from germline, CDR1 is KGHSH and CDR2 is LQKENI. The CDR3 sequence is 13 residues long. CDR3 sequence reads: CASRTGGIDEQFF. CDR3 bases: TGTGCCAGCCGGACAGGGGGCATCGATGAGCAGTTCTTC. Based on the CDR3 plus reference TRBV18 and TRBJ2-1, the full variable domain is NAGVMQNPRHLVRRRGQEARLRCSPMKGHSHVYWYRQLPEEGLKFMVYLQKENIIDESGMPKERFSAEFPKEGPSILRIQQVVRGDSAAYFCASRTGGIDEQFFGPGTRLTVL.

This chain joins TRBV4-1 and TRBJ2-7; 7 nucleotides align to TRBD2. With V trimmed by 2 bases and J by 9 bases, 7 bases remained unmatched. This CDR3 region has 13 residues. Germline-derived CDR1 and CDR2 are MGHRA and YSYEKL. CDR3 coding DNA: TGCGCCAGCAGCCAATCGGGACTATCAGTGCAGTACTTC. This encodes CASSQSGLSVQYF.

The chain employs TRBV5-6 and TRBJ1-1; D not resolved. Germline V gives CDR1 SGHDT, CDR2 YYEEEE. The CDR3 has 13 residues. V was trimmed by 3 bases and J by 13 bases, leaving 19 bases between them. CDR3 amino acids: CASSSGRNRGDFF. In nucleotides, the CDR3 is TGTGCCAGCAGCTCGGGGAGGAACCGTGGTGATTTCTTT.

V usage is TRBV20-1 and J usage is TRBJ1-2; a possible D gene is TRBD1 (5 bases). Germline CDR1 is DFQATT and CDR2 is SNEGSKA (reference sequence). The CDR3 has 13 residues. V was pared by 3 bases and J by 4 bases, with 12 bases between. The CDR3 DNA follows: TGCAGTGCTAGTCCTTCGGACACCTATGGCTACACCTTC. Its protein is CSASPSDTYGYTF.

V is TRBV19 and J is TRBJ1-2, with D perhaps TRBD1 (5 bases). Looked up from germline, CDR1 is LNHDA and CDR2 is SQIVND (reference sequence). Trimming removed 3 bases from V and 0 bases from J, with 11 bases in between. The CDR3 is 15 amino acids. Here the CDR3 DNA reads TGTGCCAGTAGTATTGGTGGGGGAGCTAACTATGGCTACACCTTC. This gives the protein CASSIGGGANYGYTF. Variable domain in full (rest from reference TRBV19 and TRBJ1-2): DGGITQSPKYLFRKEGQNVTLSCEQNLNHDAMYWYRQDPGQGLRLIYYSQIVNDFQKGDIAEGYSVSREKKESFPLTVTSAQKNPTAFYLCASSIGGGANYGYTFGSGTRLTVV.

This chain uses TRBV11-3 with TRBJ2-1; 10 bases fit TRBD2. This CDR3 comprises 16 residues. CDR1 is SGHNT, CDR2 YENEEA, per germline. V shed 5 bases, J shed 1 base, and the junction held 5 bases outside the gene matches. The DNA of the CDR3 is TGTGCCAGCAGCCGGAGCGGGAGGGTATCCTACAATGAGCAGTTCTTC. Translation: CASSRSGRVSYNEQFF.

This clone was counted between two and nine times. This rearrangement joins TRBV2 to TRBJ1-1, with D maybe TRBD1 (5 bases). Germline values: CDR1 SNHLY, CDR2 FYNNEI. V lost 4 bases to trimming and J lost 4 bases, with 10 bases between them. The CDR3 is 13 residues long. The CDR3 DNA sequence: TGTGCCAGCAGTGGGCAGGGTGGCACTGAAGCTTTCTTT. Amino acids: CASSGQGGTEAFF.

The rearrangement links TRBV6-5 to TRBJ1-1; 8 bases map to TRBD1. Trimming at V came to 4 bases and at J to 7 bases, leaving 8 bases not matched to a gene. This CDR3 is 14 amino acids long. Looked up from germline, CDR1 is MNHEY and CDR2 is SVGAGI. In DNA, the CDR3 is TGTGCCAGCAGTTCGACAGACAGGGGCCGTGAAGCTTTCTTT. Translation gives CASSSTDRGREAFF.

The chain carries TRBV2 and TRBJ2-5; D not certain. V dropped 3 bases and J dropped 5 bases, with 4 bases sitting between them. This CDR3 is 11 amino acids long. CDR1 and CDR2 (germline): SNHLY, FYNNEI. This CDR3 is CASSDRETQYF. Written as DNA, the CDR3 is TGTGCCAGCAGTGATCGGGAGACCCAGTACTTC.

The V and J genes are TRBV6-4 and TRBJ1-6; TRBD1 agrees at 9 bases. This CDR3 region has 14 residues. J was trimmed by 9 bases and V by 3 bases; bases with no gene match: 3. The germline V gene has CDR1 MRHNA and CDR2 SNTAGT. The CDR3 loop reads CASSETGGGSPLHF. The CDR3, as DNA: TGTGCCAGCAGTGAGACAGGGGGTGGTTCACCCCTCCACTTT.

This clone was seen only once. This chain links TRBV3-1 (or the pseudogene TRBV3-2) with TRBJ1-2, with 7 bases identical to TRBD1. V gave up 6 bases and J gave up 4 bases; unmatched junction bases: 8. CDR1 and CDR2 (germline): LGHDT, YNNKEL (reference sequence). The CDR3 is 14 amino acids. In nucleotides, the CDR3 is TGTGCCAGCAGAACGCCGGGACAGTTCTATGGCTACACCTTC. Translating gives CASRTPGQFYGYTF.

CDR3 protein: CASAPTITNEQFF. DNA for the CDR3: TGCGCCAGCGCTCCAACCATTACCAATGAGCAGTTCTTC. The gene calls are TRBV5-1 and TRBJ2-1; D call uncertain. The CDR3 is 13 residues long. From germline, CDR1 is SGHRS and CDR2 YFSETQ. Trimming shortened V by 7 bases and J by 6 bases, and 14 bases separated the two germline ends.

The chain is built from TRBV6-5 and TRBJ1-5; a possible D gene is TRBD1 (6 bases). The V gene's germline CDR1 is MNHEY and CDR2 SVGAGI. This CDR3 is 15 amino acids long. Deletions cut 6 bases from V and 5 bases from J, with 17 bases between. For the CDR3, the DNA is TGTGCCAGCAGAAGAGAGGTGGGGGGCTATCAGCCCCAGCATTTT. This sequence encodes CASRREVGGYQPQHF.

The genes are TRBV11-3 and TRBJ2-3, with TRBD2 as a possible D gene (5 bases). V was cut by 1 base and J by 2 bases, with 7 bases left in between. CDR1 and CDR2 (germline): SGHNT, YENEEA. This CDR3 spans 14 amino acids. The CDR3 spells CASSLAGFTDTQYF. For the CDR3, the DNA is TGTGCCAGCAGCTTAGCGGGGTTCACAGATACGCAGTATTTT.